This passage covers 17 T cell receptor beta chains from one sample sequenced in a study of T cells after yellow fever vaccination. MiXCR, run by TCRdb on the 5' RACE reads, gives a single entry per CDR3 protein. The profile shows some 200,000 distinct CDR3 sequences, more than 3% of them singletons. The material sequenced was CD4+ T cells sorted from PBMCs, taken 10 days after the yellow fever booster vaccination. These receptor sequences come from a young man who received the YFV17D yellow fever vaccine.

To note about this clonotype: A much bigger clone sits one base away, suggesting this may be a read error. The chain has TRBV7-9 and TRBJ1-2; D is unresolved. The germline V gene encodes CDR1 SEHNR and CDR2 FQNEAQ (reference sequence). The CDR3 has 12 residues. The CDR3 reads CARSLLIEGYTF. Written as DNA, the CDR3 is TGTGCCAGAAGCTTATTGATAGAGGGCTACACCTTC.

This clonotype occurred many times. CDR3 bases: TGCGCCAGCAGCACCGGGACGGAAAATCAGCCCCAGCATTTT. It translates to CASSTGTENQPQHF. The V and J genes are TRBV5-1 and TRBJ1-5, with D perhaps matching TRBD1 (5 bases). Germline V gene sequence: CDR1 SGHRS, CDR2 YFSETQ. V lost 4 bases, J lost 4 bases, and 12 bases lay in between. The CDR3 is 14 amino acids.

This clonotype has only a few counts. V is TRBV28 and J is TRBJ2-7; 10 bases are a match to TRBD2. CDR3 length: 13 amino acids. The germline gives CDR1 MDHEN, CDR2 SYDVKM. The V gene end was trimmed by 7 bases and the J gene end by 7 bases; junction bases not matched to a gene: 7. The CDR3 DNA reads TGTGCCAGCACTCCTAGCGGGGGTCGGGAGCAGTACTTC. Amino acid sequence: CASTPSGGREQYF.

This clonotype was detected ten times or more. The CDR3 nucleotides are TGCGCCAGCAGCTTGAAAACAGGATATGGCTACACCTTC. Its protein is CASSLKTGYGYTF. The V call is TRBV5-1, the J call TRBJ1-2, with D possibly being TRBD1 (5 bases). The CDR3 is 13 residues long. Germline V CDR1 and CDR2: SGHRS, YFSETQ. Trimming removed 1 base at V and 5 bases at J, with 9 bases between.

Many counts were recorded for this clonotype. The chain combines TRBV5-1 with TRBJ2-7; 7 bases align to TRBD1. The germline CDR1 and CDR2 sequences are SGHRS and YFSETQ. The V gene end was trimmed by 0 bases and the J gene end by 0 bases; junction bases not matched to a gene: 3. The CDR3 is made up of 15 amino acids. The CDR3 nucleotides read TGCGCCAGCAGCTTGGCTACAGGGGCCTCCTACGAGCAGTACTTC. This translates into CASSLATGASYEQYF.

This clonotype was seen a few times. CDR3 DNA: TGTGCCAGTCTAGGGGCAGGGGTTAATTCACCCCTCCACTTT. Translated, it gives CASLGAGVNSPLHF. The rearrangement links TRBV28 to TRBJ1-6; the D gene is possibly TRBD1 (6 bases). This CDR3 has 14 residues. From germline, CDR1 is MDHEN and CDR2 SYDVKM. V shed 9 bases and J shed 6 bases, with 15 bases lying between them.

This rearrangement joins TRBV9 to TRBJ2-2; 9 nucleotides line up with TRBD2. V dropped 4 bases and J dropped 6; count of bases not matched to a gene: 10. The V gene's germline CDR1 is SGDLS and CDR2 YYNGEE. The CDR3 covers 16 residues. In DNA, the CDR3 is TGTGCCAGCAGCTTCACGGCGGGGGGGCACCCCGGGGAGCTGTTTTTT. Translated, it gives CASSFTAGGHPGELFF.

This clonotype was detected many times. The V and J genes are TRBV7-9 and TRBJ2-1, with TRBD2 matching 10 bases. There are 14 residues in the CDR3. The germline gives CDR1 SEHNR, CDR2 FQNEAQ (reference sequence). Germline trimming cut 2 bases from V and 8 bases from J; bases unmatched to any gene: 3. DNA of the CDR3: TGTGCCAGCAGCTTACTAGCGGGGGCTGATGAGCAGTTCTTC. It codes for CASSLLAGADEQFF.

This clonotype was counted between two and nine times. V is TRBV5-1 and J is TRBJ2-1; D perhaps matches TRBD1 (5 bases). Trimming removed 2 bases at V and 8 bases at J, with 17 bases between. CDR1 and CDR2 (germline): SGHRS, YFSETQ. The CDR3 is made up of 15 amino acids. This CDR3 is CASSLSGYEVDEQFF. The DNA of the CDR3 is TGCGCCAGCAGCTTATCAGGGTATGAGGTAGATGAGCAGTTCTTC.

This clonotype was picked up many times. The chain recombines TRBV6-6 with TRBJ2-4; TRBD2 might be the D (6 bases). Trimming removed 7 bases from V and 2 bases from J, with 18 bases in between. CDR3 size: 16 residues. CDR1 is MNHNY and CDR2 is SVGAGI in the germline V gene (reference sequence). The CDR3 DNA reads TGTGCCAGCACCGGGGACGGGAGTAGGTCCAAAAACATTCAGTACTTC. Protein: CASTGDGSRSKNIQYF.

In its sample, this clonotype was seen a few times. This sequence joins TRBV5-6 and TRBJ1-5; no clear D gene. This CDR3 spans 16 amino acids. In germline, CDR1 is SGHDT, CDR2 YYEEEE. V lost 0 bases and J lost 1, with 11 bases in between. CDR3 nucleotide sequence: TGTGCCAGCAGCTTGGGGTCCGGGAGAAGCAATCAGCCCCAGCATTTT. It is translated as CASSLGSGRSNQPQHF.

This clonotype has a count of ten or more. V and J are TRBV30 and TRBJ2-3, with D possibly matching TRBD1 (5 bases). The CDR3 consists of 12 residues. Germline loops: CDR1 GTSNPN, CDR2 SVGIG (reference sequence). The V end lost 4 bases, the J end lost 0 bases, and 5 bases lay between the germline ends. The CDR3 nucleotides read TGTGCCTGGACAGGGAGCACAGATACGCAGTATTTT. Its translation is CAWTGSTDTQYF.

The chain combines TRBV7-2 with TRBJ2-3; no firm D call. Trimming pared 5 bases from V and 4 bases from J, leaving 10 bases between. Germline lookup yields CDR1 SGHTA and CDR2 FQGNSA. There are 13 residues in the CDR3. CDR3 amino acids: CASSVIISDTQYF. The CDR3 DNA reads TGTGCCAGCAGCGTAATAATCTCAGATACGCAGTATTTT.

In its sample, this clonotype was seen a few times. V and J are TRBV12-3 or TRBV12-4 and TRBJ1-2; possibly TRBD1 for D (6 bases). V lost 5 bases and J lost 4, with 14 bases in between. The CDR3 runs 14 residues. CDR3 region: CASSPQGLFYGYTF. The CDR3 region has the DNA TGTGCCAGCAGTCCACAGGGCCTTTTCTATGGCTACACCTTC.

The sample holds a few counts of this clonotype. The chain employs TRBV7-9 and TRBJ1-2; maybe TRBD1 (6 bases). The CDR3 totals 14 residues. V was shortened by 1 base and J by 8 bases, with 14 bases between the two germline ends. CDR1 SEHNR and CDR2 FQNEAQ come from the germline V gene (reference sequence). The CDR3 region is CASSLVPGAQGYTF. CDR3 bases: TGTGCCAGCAGCTTAGTACCGGGGGCACAAGGCTACACCTTC.

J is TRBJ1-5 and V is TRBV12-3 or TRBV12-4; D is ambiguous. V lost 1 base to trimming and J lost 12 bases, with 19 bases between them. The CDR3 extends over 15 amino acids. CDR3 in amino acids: CASSLGLNWGALQHF. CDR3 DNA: TGTGCCAGCAGTTTAGGGCTTAATTGGGGAGCGCTCCAGCATTTT.

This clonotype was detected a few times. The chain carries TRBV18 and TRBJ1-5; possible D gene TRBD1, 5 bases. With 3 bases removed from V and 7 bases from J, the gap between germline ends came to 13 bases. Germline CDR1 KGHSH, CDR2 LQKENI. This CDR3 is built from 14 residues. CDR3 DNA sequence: TGTGCCAGCTCACCTGTCAGGGACGGACAGCCCCAGCATTTT. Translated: CASSPVRDGQPQHF.